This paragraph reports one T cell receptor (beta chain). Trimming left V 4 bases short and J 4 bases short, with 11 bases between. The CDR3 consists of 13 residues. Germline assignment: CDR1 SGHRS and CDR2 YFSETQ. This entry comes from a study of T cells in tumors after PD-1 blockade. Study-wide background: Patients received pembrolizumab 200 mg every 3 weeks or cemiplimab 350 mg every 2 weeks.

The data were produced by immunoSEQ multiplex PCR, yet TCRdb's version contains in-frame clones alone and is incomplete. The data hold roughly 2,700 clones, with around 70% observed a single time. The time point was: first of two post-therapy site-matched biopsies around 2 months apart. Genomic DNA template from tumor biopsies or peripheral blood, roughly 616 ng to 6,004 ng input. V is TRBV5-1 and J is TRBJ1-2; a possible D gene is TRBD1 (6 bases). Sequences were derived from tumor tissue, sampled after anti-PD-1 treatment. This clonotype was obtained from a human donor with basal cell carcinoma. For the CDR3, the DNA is TGCGCCAGCAGCCCAGAGGACAGCTATGGCTACACCTTC. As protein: CASSPEDSYGYTF.